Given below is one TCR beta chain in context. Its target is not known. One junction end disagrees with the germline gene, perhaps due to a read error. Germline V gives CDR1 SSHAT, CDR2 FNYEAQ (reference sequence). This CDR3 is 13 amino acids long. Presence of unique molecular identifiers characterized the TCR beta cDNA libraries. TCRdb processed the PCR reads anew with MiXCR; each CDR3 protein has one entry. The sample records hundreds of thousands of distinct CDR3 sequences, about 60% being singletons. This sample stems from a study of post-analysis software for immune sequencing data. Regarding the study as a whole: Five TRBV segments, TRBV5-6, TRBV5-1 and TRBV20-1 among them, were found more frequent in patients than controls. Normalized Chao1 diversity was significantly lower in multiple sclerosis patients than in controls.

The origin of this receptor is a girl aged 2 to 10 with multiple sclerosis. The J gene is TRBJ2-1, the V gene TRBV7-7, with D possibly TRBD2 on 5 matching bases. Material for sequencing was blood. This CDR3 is CASSPDYGDEQFF. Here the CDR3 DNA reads TGTGCTAGCAGCCCCGACTATGGGGATGAGCAGTTCTTC.